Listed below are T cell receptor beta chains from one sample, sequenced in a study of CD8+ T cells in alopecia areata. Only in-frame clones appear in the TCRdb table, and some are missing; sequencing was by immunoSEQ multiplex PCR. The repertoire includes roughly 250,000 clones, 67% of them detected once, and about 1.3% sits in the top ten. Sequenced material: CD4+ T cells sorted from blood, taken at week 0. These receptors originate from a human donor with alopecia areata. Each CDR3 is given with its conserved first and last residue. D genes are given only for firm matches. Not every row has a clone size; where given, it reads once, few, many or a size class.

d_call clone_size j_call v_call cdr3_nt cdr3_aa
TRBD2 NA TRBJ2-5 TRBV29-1 TGCAGCGTTCTAGCGGGGGGGGATGAGACCCAGTACTTC CSVLAGGDETQYF
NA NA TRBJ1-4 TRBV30 TGTGCCTGGAGTGCAGGTATAGGGAATGAAAAACTGTTTTTT CAWSAGIGNEKLFF
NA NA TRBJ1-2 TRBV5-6 TGTGCCAGCAGCTTGGATGAGGGGAATGGCTACACCTTC CASSLDEGNGYTF
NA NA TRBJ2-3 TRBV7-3 TGTGCCAGCGTCGAGCGTAGAGGTGGCACAGATACGCAGTATTTT CASVERRGGTDTQYF
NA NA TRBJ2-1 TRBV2 TGTGCCAGCAGTGAAGGAACAGTGGGGAATGAGCAGTTCTTC CASSEGTVGNEQFF
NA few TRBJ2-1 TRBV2 TGTGCCAGCAGTGAACAGCAGGACTACACTGAGCAGTTCTTC CASSEQQDYTEQFF
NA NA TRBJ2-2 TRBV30 TGTGCCTGGAGTGACGCCGGGGAGCTGTTTTTT CAWSDAGELFF
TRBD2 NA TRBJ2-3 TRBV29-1 TGCAGCGTCAACGGCCTCCGACTAGCGGGGTACACAGATACGCAGTATTTT CSVNGLRLAGYTDTQYF
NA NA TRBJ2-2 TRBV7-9 TGTGCCAACGGGGTCGGCGCCACCGGGGAGCTGTTTTTT CANGVGATGELFF
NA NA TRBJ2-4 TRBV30 TGTGCCTGGAGTGGTATAGGGGACCCGACCTTAGCCAAAAACATTCAGTACTTC CAWSGIGDPTLAKNIQYF
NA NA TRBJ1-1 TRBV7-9 TGTGCCAGCAGCTCGGGGCGAGGTGAAGCTTTCTTT CASSSGRGEAFF
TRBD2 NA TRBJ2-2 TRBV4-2 TGTGCCAGCAGCCAAGAGGGACTAGCGGGGATGAACACCGGGGAGCTGTTTTTT CASSQEGLAGMNTGELFF
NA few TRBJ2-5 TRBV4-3 TGCGCCAGCAGCCAAGAGGGTAGCGGAGAGACCCAGTACTTC CASSQEGSGETQYF
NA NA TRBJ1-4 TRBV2 TGTGCCAGCAGTGTGACTTTGGGAGGTGAAAAACTGTTTTTT CASSVTLGGEKLFF
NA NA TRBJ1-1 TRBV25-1 TGTGCCAGCAGTGACAGGGGAAGGGCTGAAGCTTTCTTT CASSDRGRAEAFF
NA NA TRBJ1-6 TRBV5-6 TGTGCCAGCAGCGACCGGACGGGGGATAATTCACCCCTCCACTTT CASSDRTGDNSPLHF
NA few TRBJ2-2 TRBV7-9 TGTGCCAGCAGCGTGACAGGACCCACCCGGGGGGAGCTGTTTTTT CASSVTGPTRGELFF
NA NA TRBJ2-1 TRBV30 TGTGCCTGGAGTACGGACATCTACAATGAGCAGTTCTTC CAWSTDIYNEQFF
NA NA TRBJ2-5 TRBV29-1 TGCAGCGTCCAACGGGGACGGCAAGAGACCCAGTACTTC CSVQRGRQETQYF
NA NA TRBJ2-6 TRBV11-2 TGTGCCAGCAGCTTAGTTTTCTCTGGGGCCAACGTCCTGACTTTC CASSLVFSGANVLTF
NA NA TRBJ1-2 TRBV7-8 TGTGCCAGCAGCTCACGGTGGACGGCCCACAGCGGCTACACCTTC CASSSRWTAHSGYTF
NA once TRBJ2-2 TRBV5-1 TGCGCCAGCAGCTTGGGGGACGCGAACACCGGGGAGCTGTTTTTT CASSLGDANTGELFF
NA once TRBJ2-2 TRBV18 TGTGCCAGCTCACCGGTACAGAACACCGGGGAGCTGTTTTTT CASSPVQNTGELFF
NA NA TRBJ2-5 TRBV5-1 TGCGCCAGCAGTCAGACTAAAGAGACCCAGTACTTC CASSQTKETQYF